The clone carrying this T cell receptor beta chain was observed many times. Its antigen is currently unknown. The length of the CDR3 is 13 residues. Germline CDR1 and CDR2: DFQATT and SNEGSKA (reference sequence). Trimming left V 3 bases short and J 5 bases short, with 13 bases between. This sample is drawn from a study of neurological immune-mediated disorders. TCRdb re-analysed the 5' RACE reads in MiXCR, keeping a single row per CDR3 protein. The data hold tens of thousands of distinct CDR3 sequences, with 2% to 2.5% observed a single time. Findings and caveats of the study: Multiple sclerosis patients had less TCR clonal expansion than even healthy controls, unlike HTLV-1-associated myelopathy. No CDR3 amino acid sequences recurred among expanded clones across subjects, suggesting private repertoires in all groups.

The chain combines TRBV20-1 with TRBJ1-2; D remains ambiguous. The sample taken for sequencing was PBMCs. The source of this sequence is a man in his fifties with multiple sclerosis. CDR3 sequence: CSASPIPGYGYTF. For the CDR3, the DNA is TGCAGTGCTAGTCCCATCCCGGGATATGGCTACACCTTC.